The clone carrying this T cell receptor (beta chain) was seen a few times. What it binds is not known. Germline assignment: CDR1 SEHNR and CDR2 FQNEAQ (reference sequence). Unmatched junction bases numbered 5, after V lost 3 bases and J lost 0 bases. This CDR3 comprises 17 residues. This sample is part of a study of blood T cells in healthy people across ages. Study-level background: Every two T cells gave about one barcoded beta molecule via template switching.

General study findings and limits: Per-million-T-cell TCR beta diversity fell roughly linearly with age. Strong correlation linked observed beta diversity and percent naive T cells.

A second roughly 6 to 12 cycle PCR used barcoded and J-beta primers. TCRdb re-called the 5' RACE reads with MiXCR, one entry per CDR3 protein. In the table there are 1.5 million to 2 million distinct CDR3 sequences, around 42% of which are singletons. PBMCs, at least 6.5 million per sample, were isolated. The genes are TRBV7-9 and TRBJ2-6; TRBD1 agrees at 7 bases. The receptor's source is a human donor in good health. The sequenced sample consisted of blood. Written as DNA, the CDR3 is TGTGCCAGCAGCTTGGACAGGTCGCTCTCTGGGGCCAACGTCCTGACTTTC. Its translation is CASSLDRSLSGANVLTF.